These 15 T cell receptor beta chains were all obtained from the same sample, sequenced in a study of control samples from healthy donors and cancer patients. The data were produced by immunoSEQ multiplex PCR, yet TCRdb's version contains in-frame clones alone and is incomplete. The sample includes some 150,000 clones, approximately 96% of them seen just once. The specimen was blood. These receptors came from a woman in her thirties in good health.

This clone was recorded once. The J gene is TRBJ2-5, the V gene TRBV6-5; D is ambiguous. The ends were cut back, 8 bases at V and 5 bases at J, with 15 bases in the middle. The CDR3 runs 13 residues. The germline gives CDR1 MNHEY, CDR2 SVGAGI. CDR3 protein: CASSSWFGETQYF. CDR3 DNA sequence: TGTGCCAGCTCCTCATGGTTTGGGGAGACCCAGTACTTC.

This rearrangement joins TRBV3-1 (or the pseudogene TRBV3-2) to TRBJ1-5; possibly TRBD1 for D (6 bases). The V and J ends lost 0 bases and 2 bases respectively, with 14 bases between them. The CDR3 covers 17 residues. Germline V lookup: CDR1 LGHDT, CDR2 YNNKEL (reference sequence). CDR3 nucleotides: TGTGCCAGCAGCCAAGACGTTGAGGGGGGTGGCAATCAGCCCCAGCATTTT. Amino acid sequence: CASSQDVEGGGNQPQHF.

The chain carries TRBV28 and TRBJ1-1; D is uncertain. Trimming stripped 6 bases from V and 8 bases from J, with 10 bases between. This CDR3 spans 11 amino acids. Germline V gene lookup returns CDR1 MDHEN and CDR2 SYDVKM. The CDR3 protein is CASRQTQEAFF. The CDR3 nucleotides are TGTGCCAGCAGGCAGACCCAAGAAGCTTTCTTT.

This clone was picked up one time. The chain recombines TRBV2 with TRBJ1-3; D unresolved. V was clipped by 9 bases and J by 4 bases, with 13 bases between them. The CDR3 has 13 residues. Looked up from germline, CDR1 is SNHLY and CDR2 is FYNNEI. CDR3 in DNA: TGTGCCAGTATCGGACGCGGGGGAAACACCATATATTTT. Translating it yields CASIGRGGNTIYF.

This chain links TRBV6-5 with TRBJ1-1, with no clear D. V shed 5 bases and J shed 1 base, with 14 bases lying between them. The CDR3 covers 15 residues. Germline V CDR1 and CDR2: MNHEY, SVGAGI. CDR3: CASSPSRPANTEAFF. The CDR3 nucleotides are TGTGCCAGCAGTCCATCCCGGCCGGCGAACACTGAAGCTTTCTTT.

The rearrangement joins TRBV4-2 to TRBJ2-1; 12 positions agree with TRBD2. V was clipped by 0 bases and J by 5 bases; unmatched bases: 14. The CDR3 runs 20 residues. The germline V gene has CDR1 LGHNA and CDR2 YNFKEQ. The chain's CDR3 is CASSQDLGLAGGSVHNEQFF. The CDR3 bases are TGTGCCAGCAGCCAAGATTTGGGCCTAGCGGGAGGGTCAGTTCACAATGAGCAGTTCTTC.

V usage is TRBV7-9 and J usage is TRBJ1-4; D unresolved. The CDR3 length is 15 residues. Germline assignment: CDR1 SEHNR and CDR2 FQNEAQ (reference sequence). The V end lost 5 bases, the J end lost 8 bases, and 18 bases lay between the germline ends. The CDR3 spells CASSPRANGGEKLFF. CDR3 DNA sequence: TGTGCCAGCAGCCCCCGGGCCAATGGAGGGGAAAAACTGTTTTTT.

The chain uses TRBV27 and TRBJ1-1, with D unresolved. Trimming removed 3 bases from V and 0 bases from J, with 8 bases in between. CDR1 and CDR2 from the germline V gene are MNHEY and SMNVEV (reference sequence). The CDR3 loop spans 14 amino acids. DNA for the CDR3: TGTGCCAGCAGTTTTAAGGCCTTGAACACTGAAGCTTTCTTT. This gives the protein CASSFKALNTEAFF.

The chain recombines TRBV11-2 with TRBJ2-1; D possibly matches TRBD1 or TRBD2 (6 bases each). The CDR3 has 16 residues. Germline V lookup: CDR1 SGHAT, CDR2 FQNNGV. V was shortened by 2 bases and J by 0 bases, with 11 bases between the two germline ends. In nucleotides, the CDR3 is TGTGCCAGCAGCTTAAGGGGGGCAGGCTCCTACAATGAGCAGTTCTTC. Residues: CASSLRGAGSYNEQFF.

This sequence joins TRBV12-3 or TRBV12-4 and TRBJ1-5, with D uncertain. This CDR3 is built from 13 residues. V was trimmed by 3 bases and J by 1 base, leaving 4 bases between them. CDR3 in amino acids: CASSFGSNQPQHF. In DNA form, the CDR3 reads TGTGCCAGCAGTTTTGGCAGCAATCAGCCCCAGCATTTT.

The gene calls are TRBV25-1 and TRBJ2-7; a weak D match, TRBD2 (6 bases). V lost 4 bases and J 7 bases, leaving 11 bases between the germline ends. Germline V gene sequence: CDR1 MGHDK, CDR2 SYGVNS. This CDR3 is 12 amino acids long. CDR3 coding DNA: TGTGCCAGCAGTGTAGTGGCGGGAGAGCAGTACTTC. Its translation: CASSVVAGEQYF.

This clone has just one count. The rearrangement uses TRBV13 and TRBJ2-2; 11 nucleotides align to TRBD1. CDR3 length: 17 amino acids. V trimming: 0 bases; J trimming: 4 bases; junction bases outside the gene matches: 4. Looked up from germline, CDR1 is PRHDT and CDR2 is FYEKMQ (reference sequence). The CDR3 here is CASSLGAGTGGTGELFF. CDR3 nucleotide sequence: TGTGCCAGCAGCTTAGGGGCCGGGACAGGGGGCACCGGGGAGCTGTTTTTT.

Only one count was recorded for this clone. The rearrangement joins TRBV4-1 to TRBJ1-1; possibly TRBD1 for D (6 bases). V lost 0 bases and J lost 7, with 18 bases in between. Germline CDR1 MGHRA, CDR2 YSYEKL. CDR3 length: 16 residues. The CDR3 protein is CASSQDWGGGQGEAFF. The CDR3 bases are TGCGCCAGCAGCCAAGATTGGGGGGGCGGTCAGGGTGAAGCTTTCTTT.

The chain recombines TRBV4-1 with TRBJ2-1; 7 nucleotides agree with TRBD1. Germline values: CDR1 MGHRA, CDR2 YSYEKL. The CDR3 consists of 18 residues. J lost 8 bases, V lost 2 bases, and 18 bases had no gene match. CDR3 nucleotide sequence: TGCGCCAGCAGCCAACAACCTCCACCGGGACAGCCTGGGGATGAGCAGTTCTTC. As protein: CASSQQPPPGQPGDEQFF.

This clone has more than one count but fewer than ten. The chain couples TRBV4-1 to TRBJ2-3; D could derive from TRBD1 or TRBD2 (6 bases each). V was cut by 1 base and J by 3 bases, with 23 bases left in between. In germline, CDR1 is MGHRA, CDR2 YSYEKL. CDR3 size: 19 residues. The CDR3 loop reads CASSQVFGTGASGTDTQYF. CDR3 bases: TGCGCCAGCAGCCAAGTGTTTGGTACGGGGGCGTCTGGGACAGATACGCAGTATTTT.